Listed below are T cell receptor beta chains from one sample, sequenced in a study of T cells in Graves' hyperthyroidism and ophthalmopathy. MiXCR was run by TCRdb on the multiplex PCR reads, yielding one entry per CDR3 protein. The table records about 600,000 distinct CDR3 sequences, approximately 16% of them present only once. Sample: blood. The receptors here all came from a woman aged 35 to 49 with Graves' ophthalmopathy. The CDR3 runs from the conserved cysteine through the conserved F or W. Fields, in order: D gene, V gene, clone size, J gene, CDR3 DNA, CDR3 protein. The D gene is left open where the match is weak. A clone size is listed for some rows: how often the clone was seen (once, few, many), or a class if it is expanded.

TRBD2	TRBV20-1	.	TRBJ2-1	TGCAGTGCGCCTAGCGGGAGGGGGACGGATGAGCAGTTCTTC	CSAPSGRGTDEQFF
.	TRBV9	once	TRBJ2-1	TGTGCCAGCAGCGTAGAAGGGTTCTCCTACAATGAGCAGTTCTTC	CASSVEGFSYNEQFF
TRBD1	TRBV5-1	many	TRBJ1-1	TGCGCCAGCAGCTCAGGGGGCCTCGTCACTGAAGCTTTCTTT	CASSSGGLVTEAFF
.	TRBV5-1	.	TRBJ2-6	TGCGCCAGCAGTACGCAGGGTGAACCTGGGGCCAACGTCCTGACTTTC	CASSTQGEPGANVLTF
TRBD1	TRBV28	.	TRBJ1-2	TGTGCCAGCGGCGGGACAGGGGTCTATGGCTACACCTTC	CASGGTGVYGYTF
TRBD2	TRBV3-1	many	TRBJ2-3	TGTGCCAGCAGCCGCGGGAGAAGGGAGACAGATACGCAGTATTTT	CASSRGRRETDTQYF
.	TRBV7-9	many	TRBJ1-1	TGTGCCAGCAGCTTAAAGGGCCTTAACACTGAAGCTTTCTTT	CASSLKGLNTEAFF
.	TRBV5-1	once	TRBJ2-5	TGCGCCAGCAGCTCATCAATAGGGACAACCTACCGAGAGACCCAGTACTTC	CASSSSIGTTYRETQYF
.	TRBV29-1	once	TRBJ2-1	TGCAGCGTTGGTTCGAGCAGGAGTATTGATGAGCAGTTCTTC	CSVGSSRSIDEQFF
.	TRBV28	few	TRBJ2-1	TGTGCCTGCAGTCAACAGCGGAATGAGCAGTTCTTC	CACSQQRNEQFF
TRBD1	TRBV7-9	.	TRBJ2-3	TGTGCCACCCGGGCCTTGGGGGCAGGGGGAGATACGCAGTATTTT	CATRALGAGGDTQYF
TRBD2	TRBV6-1	.	TRBJ2-1	TGTGCCAGCTCCAGGGTTTGGCAAGCGGGAGGGCTAGAGCAGTTCTTC	CASSRVWQAGGLEQFF
.	TRBV6-5	few	TRBJ2-3	TGTGCCAGCAGCTCCTCGATGGGGACGCAGTATTTT	CASSSSMGTQYF
.	TRBV3-1	many	TRBJ1-1	TGTGCCAGCAGCCTACGCTCTTGGGGAAGTACTGAAGCTTTCTTT	CASSLRSWGSTEAFF
.	TRBV5-1	many	TRBJ2-1	TGCGCCAGCAGCGTGGACAGTGCCGATGAGCAGTTCTTC	CASSVDSADEQFF
TRBD1	TRBV19	.	TRBJ1-1	TGTGCCAGTAGACAAGACAGGGCCTCTGGAGCTTTCTTT	CASRQDRASGAFF
.	TRBV7-8	.	TRBJ2-3	TGTGCCAGCAGCTTGTTTAGTTTTGACGCGACTAGCACAGATACGCAGTATTTT	CASSLFSFDATSTDTQYF
TRBD1	TRBV6-1	many	TRBJ1-1	TGTGCCAGCAGGACAGGGGTGAACACTGAAGCTTTCTTT	CASRTGVNTEAFF
.	TRBV4-1	.	TRBJ1-2	TGCGCCAGCAGCCAAGTGGGTTGTGGGGGGCAGGGCTACACCTTC	CASSQVGCGGQGYTF
.	TRBV20-1	few	TRBJ1-5	TGCAGTGCTCCCTACGGATATAGCAATCAGCCCCAGCATTTT	CSAPYGYSNQPQHF
TRBD1	TRBV28	few	TRBJ1-2	TGTGCCAGCAGAAACGGACAGGGCTATGGCTACACCTTC	CASRNGQGYGYTF
.	TRBV2	many	TRBJ1-5	TGTGCCAGCAGGGGACTTAATCAGCCCCAGCATTTT	CASRGLNQPQHF
TRBD1	TRBV20-1	.	TRBJ2-5	TGCAGTGCTAGAAAGGGGGCGCCGGGAGAGACCCAGTACTTC	CSARKGAPGETQYF
.	TRBV20-1	.	TRBJ2-5	TGCAGTGCTAAGGTCCCCGCAGAGACCCAGTACTTC	CSAKVPAETQYF
TRBD1	TRBV20-1	many	TRBJ1-1	TGCAGTGCTAGGAGAGGGGGCGCGGGGAACACTGAAGCTTTCTTT	CSARRGGAGNTEAFF
TRBD2	TRBV20-1	many	TRBJ2-7	TGCAGTGCTAAAGGGACTAGCGGCACGGACTACGAGCAGTACTTC	CSAKGTSGTDYEQYF
.	TRBV12-5	once	TRBJ1-5	TGTGCTAGTGGTTTTTTTGGACTCAATCAGCCCCAGCATTTT	CASGFFGLNQPQHF
.	TRBV6-1	.	TRBJ2-5	TGTGCCAGCAGACACACCAGGGAATGGAGAGAGACCCAGTACTTC	CASRHTREWRETQYF
.	TRBV6-1	few	TRBJ1-4	TGTGCCAGCAGTGAAGGGTTTGGCCACAATGAAAAACTGTTTTTT	CASSEGFGHNEKLFF
TRBD1	TRBV20-1	many	TRBJ2-5	TGCAGTGCTAGAGATCTAGACAGGGAGTTAGAGACCCAGTACTTC	CSARDLDRELETQYF
.	TRBV13	few	TRBJ2-5	TGTGCCAGCAGCTTAGGGCGTAAAGAGACCCAGTACTTC	CASSLGRKETQYF
.	TRBV18	once	TRBJ2-1	TGTGCCAGCTCACCACCGCGGACTCCCCGGATCCCTGTTGAGCAGTTCTTC	CASSPPRTPRIPVEQFF
.	TRBV15	many	TRBJ2-3	TGTGCCACCAGCATATTCCGGGGTGTCGTCCGGGGCACAGATACGCAGTATTTT	CATSIFRGVVRGTDTQYF
TRBD1	TRBV24-1	few	TRBJ2-3	TGTGCCACCAGTGCTCGACAGGGGGCAGATACGCAGTATTTT	CATSARQGADTQYF
.	TRBV28	few	TRBJ2-6	TGTGCCAGCTCGGGGAGCATAACTGGGGCCAACGTCCTGACTTTC	CASSGSITGANVLTF
.	TRBV3-1	many	TRBJ1-6	TGTGCCAGCAGCCAAGACGGTTCTGGGTCACCCCTCCACTTT	CASSQDGSGSPLHF
.	TRBV12-3/TRBV12-4	few	TRBJ1-6	TGTGCCAGCAGGTACTATAATTCACCCCTCCACTTT	CASRYYNSPLHF
.	TRBV30	many	TRBJ2-3	TGTGCCTGGACCCCGGATCAGCCTACAGATACGCAGTATTTT	CAWTPDQPTDTQYF
.	TRBV3-1	many	TRBJ1-4	TGTGCCAGCAGCCAAATCAGCAATGAAAAACTGTTTTTT	CASSQISNEKLFF
TRBD1	TRBV27	many	TRBJ2-3	TGTGCCAGCAGTTTCGGGGACAGGGTAGTAGGAGATACGCAGTATTTT	CASSFGDRVVGDTQYF
.	TRBV6-4	.	TRBJ2-3	TGTGCCAGCAGCTCAGGGTTCCCAGCCCACACAGATACGCAGTATTTT	CASSSGFPAHTDTQYF
.	TRBV30	few	TRBJ1-5	TGTGCCTGGAGTGCGGTGGACGTAAATCAGCCCCAGCATTTT	CAWSAVDVNQPQHF
.	TRBV4-1	many	TRBJ1-1	TGCGCCAGCACCCAAGGCGGGGACCCCCGGTCCACTGAAGCTTTCTTT	CASTQGGDPRSTEAFF
.	TRBV3-1	many	TRBJ1-5	TGTGCCAGCAGCCTTGAAGACTACGGGGCCTCAACTAGCAATCAGCCCCAGCATTTT	CASSLEDYGASTSNQPQHF
.	TRBV6-1	many	TRBJ1-5	TGTGCCAGCAGTGGCCAGACACGGGGCAATCAGCCCCAGCATTTT	CASSGQTRGNQPQHF
TRBD2	TRBV6-1	many	TRBJ2-7	TGTGCCAGCGGAGACGTGGGCGGGGGCTACGAGCAGTACTTC	CASGDVGGGYEQYF
TRBD1	TRBV12-3/TRBV12-4	.	TRBJ1-2	TGTGCCAGCAGCCAAAAGACAGGGGGCTCGGGCTACACCTTC	CASSQKTGGSGYTF
TRBD1	TRBV2	.	TRBJ1-3	TGTGCCAGCCGCAGGGACAGCTCTGGAAACACCATATATTTT	CASRRDSSGNTIYF
.	TRBV3-1	many	TRBJ2-5	TGTGCCAGCAGCCCACTACAGTCAATCGGAACTCAAGAGACCCAGTACTTC	CASSPLQSIGTQETQYF
TRBD1	TRBV11-3	many	TRBJ1-6	TGTGCCAGCAGCTGGCAGGGACAGGGGGATTCACCCCTCCACTTT	CASSWQGQGDSPLHF
TRBD1	TRBV20-1	.	TRBJ2-7	TGCAGTGCTAGGGGGCGACAGGGGAACGAGCAGTACTTC	CSARGRQGNEQYF
TRBD2	TRBV18	.	TRBJ2-2	TGTGCCAGCTCACCACGAAGTCCAGCGGGGACCGGGGAGCTGTTTTTT	CASSPRSPAGTGELFF
.	TRBV30	many	TRBJ1-4	TGTGCCTGGAGTGTACATAGTCAGGGGAATGAAAAACTGTTTTTT	CAWSVHSQGNEKLFF
TRBD1	TRBV12-3/TRBV12-4	.	TRBJ1-1	TGTGCCAGCAGAAGACAGGGGGCTTTTGTGAACACTGAAGCTTTCTTT	CASRRQGAFVNTEAFF
.	TRBV3-1	many	TRBJ2-1	TGTGCCAGCAGCCGGAGGGAATCGGGCGGGATCTCTGAGCAGTTCTTC	CASSRRESGGISEQFF
TRBD2	TRBV30	few	TRBJ2-2	TGTGCCTGGAGGGGGGGGATGGGTACCGGGGAGCTGTTTTTT	CAWRGGMGTGELFF
TRBD2	TRBV5-8	once	TRBJ2-7	TGTGCCAGCAGCTATTCCGGACTAGCGGGGGGAGCCGAGCAGTACTTC	CASSYSGLAGGAEQYF
.	TRBV6-5	.	TRBJ2-7	TGTGCCAGCAGTTACCTTCGGGGAACCTACGAGCAGTACTTC	CASSYLRGTYEQYF
.	TRBV20-1	.	TRBJ2-5	TGCAGTGCCCTAGTACTACCGCAAGAGACCCAGTACTTC	CSALVLPQETQYF